Presented here are 29 T cell receptor beta chains from one specimen sequenced in a study of blood T cell repertoires in COVID-19. This table comes from immunoSEQ multiplex PCR, and its TCRdb copy is limited to in-frame clones, with some not included. The sample includes some 300,000 clones, 88% of them seen just once. The source material was peripheral blood. The receptors were sampled from a woman in her 30s who had recovered from COVID-19.

This sequence joins TRBV7-9 and TRBJ2-2, with D hard to call. Germline V gene sequence: CDR1 SEHNR, CDR2 FQNEAQ (reference sequence). The V gene lost 4 bases and the J gene lost 2 bases, with 11 bases spanning the gap. CDR3 length equals 15 residues. In DNA, the CDR3 is TGTGCCAGCAGCTCGTTGACACGAAACACCGGGGAGCTGTTTTTT. It is translated as CASSSLTRNTGELFF.

The chain uses TRBV6-2 or TRBV6-3 and TRBJ1-1, with D hard to call. Germline V CDR1 and CDR2: MNHEY, SVGEGT. The CDR3 spans 13 residues. V was shortened by 3 bases and J by 4 bases, with 9 bases between the two germline ends. CDR3 sequence reads: CASSYMASTEAFF. As DNA, the CDR3 is TGTGCCAGCAGTTATATGGCTAGCACTGAAGCTTTCTTT.

The rearrangement links TRBV27 to TRBJ1-2; a weak D match, TRBD1 (6 bases). This CDR3 is built from 15 residues. The V gene lost 4 bases and the J gene lost 5 bases, with 17 bases spanning the gap. Germline CDR1 MNHEY, CDR2 SMNVEV (reference sequence). The CDR3 bases are TGTGCCAGCAGTTACCACAGGGACCCAGCGTATGGCTACACCTTC. Translating gives CASSYHRDPAYGYTF.

This chain connects TRBV30 to TRBJ1-5; the D gene is possibly TRBD1 (5 bases). Trimming cost V 2 bases and J 4 bases, with 12 bases left between them. Germline assignment: CDR1 GTSNPN and CDR2 SVGIG (reference sequence). This CDR3 is 14 amino acids long. CDR3 in DNA: TGTGCCTGGAGTAATCAGGGACTGAATCAGCCCCAGCATTTT. As protein: CAWSNQGLNQPQHF.

The rearrangement links TRBV6-5 to TRBJ1-2, with 9 bases aligning to TRBD1. V dropped 0 bases and J dropped 3; count of bases not matched to a gene: 5. The V gene's germline CDR1 is MNHEY and CDR2 SVGAGI. The CDR3 runs 16 residues. The chain's CDR3 is CASSYSGTGYDYGYTF. The CDR3 bases are TGTGCCAGCAGTTACTCCGGGACAGGGTACGACTATGGCTACACCTTC.

The rearrangement uses TRBV28 and TRBJ2-7; tentative D call: TRBD1 (5 bases). The germline V gene has CDR1 MDHEN and CDR2 SYDVKM. This CDR3 is built from 13 residues. Deletions cut 6 bases from V and 2 bases from J, with 11 bases between. CDR3 amino acids: CASRRTLTYEQYF. The DNA for the CDR3 is TGTGCCAGCAGAAGGACACTAACCTACGAGCAGTACTTC.

The genes are TRBV7-6 and TRBJ2-7; 9 bases are a match to TRBD2. The J segment lost 1 base and the V segment lost 6 bases, leaving 7 bases of the junction unmatched. Per germline, CDR1 SGHVS and CDR2 FNYEAQ. This CDR3 region has 15 residues. The CDR3 DNA follows: TGTGCCAGCAGACCATCAGCGGGGGGTTCCTACGAGCAGTACTTC. Translating it yields CASRPSAGGSYEQYF.

The gene calls are TRBV20-1 and TRBJ2-1, with TRBD2 matching 9 bases. The trim removed 3 bases at V and 4 bases at J, leaving 4 bases unmatched. The CDR3 contains 14 residues. Looked up from germline, CDR1 is DFQATT and CDR2 is SNEGSKA (reference sequence). CDR3 protein: CSASSSGGYNEQFF. The CDR3 DNA is TGCAGTGCTAGTTCCAGCGGGGGGTACAATGAGCAGTTCTTC.

The rearrangement links TRBV29-1 to TRBJ2-3; 8 nucleotides match TRBD1. The CDR3 consists of 14 residues. Germline V gene sequence: CDR1 SQVTM, CDR2 ANQGSEA. V lost 6 bases and J lost 4; bases outside the gene matches: 9. The CDR3 DNA reads TGCAGCGTCAACCGGGACAGGTGGCCAGATACGCAGTATTTT. It yields the protein CSVNRDRWPDTQYF.

The chain combines TRBV7-2 with TRBJ1-4, with D possibly matching TRBD1 (6 bases). Germline V gene data show CDR1 as SGHTA and CDR2 as FQGNSA. This CDR3 contains 16 residues. V gave up 3 bases and J gave up 8 bases, with 19 bases separating them. Written as DNA, the CDR3 is TGTGCCAGCAGCTTGGGGGCAGCATCGGTTTCAGAAAAACTGTTTTTT. It codes for CASSLGAASVSEKLFF. Full variable domain (rest looked up from reference TRBV7-2 and TRBJ1-4): GAGVSQSPSNKVTEKGKDVELRCDPISGHTALYWYRQSLGQGLEFLIYFQGNSAPDKSGLPSDRFSAERTGGSVSTLTIQRTQQEDSAVYLCASSLGAASVSEKLFFGSGTQLSVL.

The chain joins TRBV5-1 to TRBJ1-2, with a tentative D call TRBD1 (5 bases). The V gene lost 4 bases and the J gene lost 3 bases, with 16 bases spanning the gap. The CDR3 is made up of 15 amino acids. Germline values: CDR1 SGHRS, CDR2 YFSETQ. CDR3: CASSGVPGGDYGYTF. The CDR3 DNA sequence: TGCGCCAGCAGCGGGGTCCCCGGGGGGGACTATGGCTACACCTTC.

This sequence joins TRBV14 and TRBJ1-5; no clear D gene. This CDR3 region has 12 residues. Looked up from germline, CDR1 is SGHDN and CDR2 is FVKESK. Trimming removed 6 bases at V and 0 bases at J, with 3 bases between. CDR3 protein: CASSNSNQPQHF. CDR3 sequence (DNA): TGTGCCAGCAGTAATAGCAATCAGCCCCAGCATTTT.

J is TRBJ2-5 and V is TRBV5-8, with D perhaps TRBD1 (6 bases). Trimming shortened V by 2 bases and J by 7 bases, and 15 bases separated the two germline ends. Germline V gene data show CDR1 as SGHTS and CDR2 as YDEGEE. This CDR3 contains 14 residues. This CDR3 reads CASSFTLGAPTQYF. The CDR3 DNA follows: TGTGCCAGCAGCTTTACATTGGGGGCCCCGACCCAGTACTTC.

The chain employs TRBV20-1 and TRBJ1-5; D is unresolved. The germline V and J ends were trimmed by 3 bases and 6 bases, with 6 bases remaining between them. The CDR3 spans 11 residues. Looked up from germline, CDR1 is DFQATT and CDR2 is SNEGSKA (reference sequence). CDR3 sequence reads: CSASIGQPQHF. The CDR3 DNA reads as TGCAGTGCTAGTATCGGTCAGCCCCAGCATTTT.

This clone was observed a single time. V and J are TRBV18 and TRBJ2-1, with 10 bases matching TRBD1. The CDR3 is 14 residues long. The ends lost 6 bases at V and 6 bases at J; junction bases unmatched: 5. CDR1 and CDR2 from the germline V gene are KGHSH and LQKENI. CDR3 amino acids: CASSPGQGINEQFF. CDR3 DNA sequence: TGTGCCAGCTCCCCGGGACAGGGGATCAATGAGCAGTTCTTC.

The chain employs TRBV6-5 and TRBJ1-1; D may be TRBD1 (6 bases). This CDR3 is 13 amino acids long. Looked up from germline, CDR1 is MNHEY and CDR2 is SVGAGI. The V end was cut by 6 bases, the J end by 4 bases, with 12 bases between. CDR3 sequence: CASRDRPPTEAFF. The CDR3 bases are TGTGCCAGCAGAGACAGGCCCCCCACTGAAGCTTTCTTT.

The chain joins TRBV11-2 to TRBJ2-3; a possible D gene is TRBD2 (7 bases). This CDR3 region has 15 residues. Germline CDR1 SGHAT, CDR2 FQNNGV. The V gene lost 5 bases and the J gene lost 9 bases, with 21 bases spanning the gap. This chain's CDR3 is CASSPLRGGAFTQYF. In nucleotides, the CDR3 is TGTGCCAGCAGCCCCCTCCGTGGGGGGGCCTTCACGCAGTATTTT. Complete variable domain (other parts from reference TRBV11-2 and TRBJ2-3): EAGVAQSPRYKIIEKRQSVAFWCNPISGHATLYWYQQILGQGPKLLIQFQNNGVVDDSQLPKDRFSAERLKGVDSTLKIQPAKLEDSAVYLCASSPLRGGAFTQYFGPGTRLTVL.

V usage is TRBV7-3 and J usage is TRBJ2-1; a weak D match, TRBD2 (5 bases). The CDR3 runs to 15 residues. Germline V gene data show CDR1 as SGHTA and CDR2 as FQGTGA. V lost 0 bases to trimming and J lost 0 bases, with 6 bases between them. CDR3 bases: TGTGCCAGCAGCTTAACAGGGAGCTCCTACAATGAGCAGTTCTTC. Translating gives CASSLTGSSYNEQFF.

The rearrangement links TRBV5-6 to TRBJ2-6, with TRBD1 as a possible D gene (5 bases). This CDR3 is built from 15 residues. The germline CDR1 and CDR2 sequences are SGHDT and YYEEEE. V was clipped by 4 bases and J by 1 base, with 9 bases between them. The CDR3 coding sequence is TGTGCCAGCAGCCCAGCAGGGTCTGGGGCCAACGTCCTGACTTTC. Translating it yields CASSPAGSGANVLTF.

The CDR3 DNA sequence: TGTGCCAGCAGCCAATCCACAGATACGCAGTATTTT. Encoded protein: CASSQSTDTQYF. The rearrangement links TRBV5-4 to TRBJ2-3; D remains ambiguous. Germline lookup yields CDR1 SGHNT and CDR2 YYREEE (reference sequence). Trimming removed 4 bases at V and 2 bases at J, with 5 bases between. This CDR3 region has 12 residues. The full variable domain, rest sourced from reference TRBV5-4 and TRBJ2-3, is ETGVTQSPTHLIKTRGQQVTLRCSSQSGHNTVSWYQQALGQGPQFIFQYYREEENGRGNFPPRFSGLQFPNYSSELNVNALELDDSALYLCASSQSTDTQYFGPGTRLTVL.

Concerning this clone itself: The sample holds other DNA sequences that translate to the same CDR3. This rearrangement joins TRBV15 to TRBJ2-7; possibly TRBD1 for D (5 bases). Between the trimmed V and J ends, which lost 3 bases and 1 base, there was a span of 7 bases. CDR1 and CDR2 from the germline V gene are LNHNV and YYDKDF (reference sequence). The length of the CDR3 is 13 residues. The CDR3, as DNA: TGTGCCACCAGCAGGGACAAGTCCTACGAGCAGTACTTC. Amino acids: CATSRDKSYEQYF. Complete variable domain (other parts from reference TRBV15 and TRBJ2-7): DAMVIQNPRYQVTQFGKPVTLSCSQTLNHNVMYWYQQKSSQAPKLLFHYYDKDFNNEADTPDNFQSRRPNTSFCFLDIRSPGLGDTAMYLCATSRDKSYEQYFGPGTRLTVT.

To note about this clone: Distinct nucleotide sequences in the sample also encode this CDR3. The gene calls are TRBV5-1 and TRBJ1-2; no definite D call. The CDR3 is 14 residues long. V was cut by 2 bases and J by 0 bases, with 8 bases left in between. Germline CDR1 and CDR2: SGHRS and YFSETQ. For the CDR3, the DNA is TGCGCCAGCAGCTTAGGAGGGACTAACTATGGCTACACCTTC. This codes for CASSLGGTNYGYTF. The variable domain in full, with the rest retrieved from reference TRBV5-1 and TRBJ1-2, is KAGVTQTPRYLIKTRGQQVTLSCSPISGHRSVSWYQQTPGQGLQFLFEYFSETQRNKGNFPGRFSGRQFSNSRSEMNVSTLELGDSALYLCASSLGGTNYGYTFGSGTRLTVV.

The rearrangement joins TRBV12-3 or TRBV12-4 to TRBJ1-1, with 8 positions matching TRBD1. Losses at the gene ends were 7 bases for V and 5 bases for J; bases not matched to a gene: 6. This CDR3 comprises 13 residues. The CDR3 DNA is TGTGCCAGCACCGACAGGGGCATGACTGAAGCTTTCTTT. It translates to CASTDRGMTEAFF.

The chain links TRBV14 to TRBJ2-4, with TRBD1 matching 9 bases. This CDR3 is 16 amino acids long. Germline V gene data show CDR1 as SGHDN and CDR2 as FVKESK. With V trimmed by 2 bases and J by 7 bases, 9 bases remained unmatched. CDR3 loop: CASSQNKGTGWNIQYF. CDR3 in DNA: TGTGCCAGCAGCCAAAATAAAGGGACAGGGTGGAACATTCAGTACTTC.

The chain links TRBV2 to TRBJ1-6; 9 bases are shared with TRBD1. J was trimmed by 9 bases and V by 7 bases; bases with no gene match: 4. The germline V gene encodes CDR1 SNHLY and CDR2 FYNNEI. The CDR3 totals 13 residues. The CDR3 loop is CASTKDRGSPLHF. The CDR3, as DNA: TGTGCCAGCACTAAGGACAGGGGTTCACCCCTCCACTTT. Drawing the rest from reference TRBV2 and TRBJ1-6, the complete variable domain is EPEVTQTPSHQVTQMGQEVILRCVPISNHLYFYWYRQILGQKVEFLVSFYNNEISEKSEIFDDQFSVERPDGSNFTLKIRSTKLEDSAMYFCASTKDRGSPLHFGNGTRLTVT.

This chain connects TRBV7-8 to TRBJ2-7; TRBD2 agrees at 8 bases. Germline assignment: CDR1 SGHVS and CDR2 FQNEAQ. V lost 3 bases, J lost 5 bases, and 6 bases stayed unmatched. The CDR3 spans 14 residues. The CDR3 coding sequence is TGTGCCAGCAGCTTTCAGGTTAGCGGGGACGAGCAGTACTTC. Translating it yields CASSFQVSGDEQYF.

V usage is TRBV7-3 and J usage is TRBJ2-6, with 7 bases identical to TRBD2. CDR3 size: 18 residues. The V segment lost 1 base and the J segment 4 bases; nucleotides outside the gene matches: 10. CDR1 SGHTA and CDR2 FQGTGA come from the germline V gene. The CDR3: CASSLSGGSGPGANVLTF. The CDR3 DNA reads as TGTGCCAGCAGCTTAAGTGGCGGGAGTGGGCCCGGGGCCAACGTCCTGACTTTC. The variable domain in full, with the rest retrieved from reference TRBV7-3 and TRBJ2-6, is GAGVSQTPSNKVTEKGKYVELRCDPISGHTALYWYRQSLGQGPEFLIYFQGTGAADDSGLPNDRFFAVRPEGSVSTLKIQRTERGDSAVYLCASSLSGGSGPGANVLTFGAGSRLTVL.

The chain carries TRBV5-6 and TRBJ2-7, with D possibly being TRBD1 (5 bases). The CDR3 totals 14 residues. Trimming cost V 0 bases and J 2 bases, with 9 bases left between them. From germline, CDR1 is SGHDT and CDR2 YYEEEE. The CDR3 DNA reads as TGTGCCAGCAGCTTGGTTGACAGCGCCTACGAGCAGTACTTC. This sequence encodes CASSLVDSAYEQYF.

There are a few counts of this clone. The chain couples TRBV30 to TRBJ2-3; a possible D gene is TRBD2 (7 bases). Germline CDR1 reads GTSNPN; CDR2 reads SVGIG (reference sequence). The CDR3 is 12 amino acids. V was pared by 4 bases and J by 6 bases, with 11 bases between. CDR3: CAWTRGGDTQYF. The CDR3 DNA reads TGTGCCTGGACAAGGGGGGGGGATACGCAGTATTTT.